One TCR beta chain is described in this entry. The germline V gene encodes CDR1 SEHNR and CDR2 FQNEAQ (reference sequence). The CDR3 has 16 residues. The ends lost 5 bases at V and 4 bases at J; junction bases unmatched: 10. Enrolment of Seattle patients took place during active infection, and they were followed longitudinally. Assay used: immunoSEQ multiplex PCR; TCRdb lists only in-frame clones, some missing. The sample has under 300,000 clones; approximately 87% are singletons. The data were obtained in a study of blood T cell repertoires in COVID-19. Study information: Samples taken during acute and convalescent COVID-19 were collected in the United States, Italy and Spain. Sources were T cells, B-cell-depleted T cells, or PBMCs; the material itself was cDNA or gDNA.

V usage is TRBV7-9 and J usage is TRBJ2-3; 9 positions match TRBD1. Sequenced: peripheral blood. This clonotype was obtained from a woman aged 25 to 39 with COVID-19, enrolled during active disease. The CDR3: CASSPSRDRVSDTQYF. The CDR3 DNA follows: TGTGCCAGCAGCCCAAGCCGGGACAGGGTGTCAGATACGCAGTATTTT.